This TCR beta chain comes out of a study of neurological immune-mediated disorders. Whole-study findings and limits: Private repertoires in all groups were suggested by the finding that expanded clones across subjects shared no CDR3 amino acid sequences.

TCRdb reanalysed the 5' RACE reads using MiXCR and keeps one entry per CDR3 protein. Of about 66,000 distinct CDR3 sequences in the sample, around 3.9% were seen once. V shed 6 bases and J shed 2 bases, with 14 bases lying between them. Germline V CDR1 and CDR2: ENHRY, SYGVKD. The CDR3 has 14 amino acids. The sample holds a few counts of this clonotype. Its cognate antigen is unknown. The chain couples TRBV10-3 to TRBJ2-7, with D uncertain. This clonotype originated in a man younger than 40 with multiple sclerosis. The sequencing sample was made of PBMCs. The CDR3 bases are TGTGCCATCAGGAACAGTCCCACCGCCTACGAGCAGTACTTC. It yields the protein CAIRNSPTAYEQYF.